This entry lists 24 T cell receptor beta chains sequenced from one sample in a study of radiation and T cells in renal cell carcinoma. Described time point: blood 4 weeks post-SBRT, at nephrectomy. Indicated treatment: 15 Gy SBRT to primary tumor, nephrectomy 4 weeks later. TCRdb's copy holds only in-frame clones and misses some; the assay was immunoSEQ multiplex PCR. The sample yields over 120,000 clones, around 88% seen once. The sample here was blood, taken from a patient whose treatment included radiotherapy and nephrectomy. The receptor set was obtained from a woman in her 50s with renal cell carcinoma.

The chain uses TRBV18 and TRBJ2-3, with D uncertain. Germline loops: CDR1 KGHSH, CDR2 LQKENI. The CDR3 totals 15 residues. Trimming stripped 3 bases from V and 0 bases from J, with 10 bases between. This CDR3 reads CASSPSDESTDTQYF. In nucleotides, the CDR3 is TGTGCCAGCTCACCTTCGGACGAGAGCACAGATACGCAGTATTTT.

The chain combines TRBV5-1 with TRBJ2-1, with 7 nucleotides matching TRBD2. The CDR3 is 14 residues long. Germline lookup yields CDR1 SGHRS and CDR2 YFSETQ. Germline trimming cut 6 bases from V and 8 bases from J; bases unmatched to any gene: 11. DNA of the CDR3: TGCGCCAGCACTCTCGGGGGGAATAACGATGAGCAGTTCTTC. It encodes CASTLGGNNDEQFF.

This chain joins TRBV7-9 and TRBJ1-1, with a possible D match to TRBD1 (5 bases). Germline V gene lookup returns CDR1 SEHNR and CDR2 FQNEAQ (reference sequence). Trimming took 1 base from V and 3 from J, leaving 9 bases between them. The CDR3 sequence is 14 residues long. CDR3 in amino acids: CASSLEGVYTEAFF. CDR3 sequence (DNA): TGTGCCAGCAGCTTAGAAGGGGTGTACACTGAAGCTTTCTTT. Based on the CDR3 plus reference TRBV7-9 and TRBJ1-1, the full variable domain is DTGVSQNPRHKITKRGQNVTFRCDPISEHNRLYWYRQTLGQGPEFLTYFQNEAQLEKSRLLSDRFSAERPKGSFSTLEIQRTEQGDSAMYLCASSLEGVYTEAFFGQGTRLTVV.

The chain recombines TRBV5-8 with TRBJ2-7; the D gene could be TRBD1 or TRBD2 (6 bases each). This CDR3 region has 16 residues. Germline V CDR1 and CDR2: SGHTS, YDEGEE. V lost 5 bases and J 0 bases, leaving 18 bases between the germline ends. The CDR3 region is CASRTLTGALSYEQYF. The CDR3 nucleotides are TGTGCCAGCAGGACCCTCACGGGGGCTCTCTCCTACGAGCAGTACTTC.

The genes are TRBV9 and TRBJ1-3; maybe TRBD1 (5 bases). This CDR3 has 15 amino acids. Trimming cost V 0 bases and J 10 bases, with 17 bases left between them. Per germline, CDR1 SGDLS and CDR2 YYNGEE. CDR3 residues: CASSVGSGTTETIYF. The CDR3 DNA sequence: TGTGCCAGCAGCGTAGGATCCGGGACCACCGAGACCATATATTTT.

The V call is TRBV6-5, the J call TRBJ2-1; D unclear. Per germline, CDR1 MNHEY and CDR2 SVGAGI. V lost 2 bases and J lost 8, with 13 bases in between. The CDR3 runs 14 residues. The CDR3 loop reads CASSYGQTFYEQFF. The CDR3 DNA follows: TGTGCCAGCAGTTACGGGCAGACCTTTTATGAGCAGTTCTTC.

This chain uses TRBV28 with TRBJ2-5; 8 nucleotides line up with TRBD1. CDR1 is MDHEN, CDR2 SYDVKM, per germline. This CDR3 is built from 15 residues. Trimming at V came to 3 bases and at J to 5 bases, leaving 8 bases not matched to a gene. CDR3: CASSLNRGLYETQYF. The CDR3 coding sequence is TGTGCCAGCAGTTTGAACAGGGGGTTATATGAGACCCAGTACTTC.

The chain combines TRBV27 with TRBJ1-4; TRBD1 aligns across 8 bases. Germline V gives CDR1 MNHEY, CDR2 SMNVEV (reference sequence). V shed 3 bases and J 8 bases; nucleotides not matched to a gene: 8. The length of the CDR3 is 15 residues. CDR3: CASSFGPRGREKLFF. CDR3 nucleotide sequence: TGTGCCAGCAGTTTCGGTCCCAGGGGGCGCGAAAAACTGTTTTTT. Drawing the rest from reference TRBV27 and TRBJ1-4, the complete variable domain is EAQVTQNPRYLITVTGKKLTVTCSQNMNHEYMSWYRQDPGLGLRQIYYSMNVEVTDKGDVPEGYKVSRKEKRNFPLILESPSPNQTSLYFCASSFGPRGREKLFFGSGTQLSVL.

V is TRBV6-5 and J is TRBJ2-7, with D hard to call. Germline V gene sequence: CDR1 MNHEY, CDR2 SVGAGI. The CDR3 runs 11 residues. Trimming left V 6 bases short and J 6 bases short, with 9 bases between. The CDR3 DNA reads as TGTGCCAGCAGGGACCCTTTCGAGCAGTACTTC. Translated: CASRDPFEQYF.

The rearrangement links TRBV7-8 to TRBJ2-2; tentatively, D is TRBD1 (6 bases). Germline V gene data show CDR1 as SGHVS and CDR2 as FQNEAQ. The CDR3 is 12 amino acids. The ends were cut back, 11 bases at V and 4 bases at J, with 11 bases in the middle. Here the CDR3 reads CAFRGFTGELFF. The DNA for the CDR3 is TGTGCCTTTAGGGGGTTCACCGGGGAGCTGTTTTTT.

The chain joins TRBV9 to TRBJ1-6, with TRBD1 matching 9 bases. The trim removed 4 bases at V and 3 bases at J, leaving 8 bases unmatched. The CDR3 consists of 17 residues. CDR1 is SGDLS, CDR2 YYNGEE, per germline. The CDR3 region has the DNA TGTGCCAGCAGCCCGGAGACAGGGGGACTCTATAATTCACCCCTCCACTTT. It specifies CASSPETGGLYNSPLHF. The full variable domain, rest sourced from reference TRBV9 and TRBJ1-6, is DSGVTQTPKHLITATGQRVTLRCSPRSGDLSVYWYQQSLDQGLQFLIQYYNGEERAKGNILERFSAQQFPDLHSELNLSSLELGDSALYFCASSPETGGLYNSPLHFGNGTRLTVT.

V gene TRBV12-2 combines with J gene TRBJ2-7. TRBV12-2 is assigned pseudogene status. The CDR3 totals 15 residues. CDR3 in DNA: TGTGCAAGTCGCTTACGAGTAAGGCATTACTACGAGCAGTACTTC. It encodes CASRLRVRHYYEQYF.

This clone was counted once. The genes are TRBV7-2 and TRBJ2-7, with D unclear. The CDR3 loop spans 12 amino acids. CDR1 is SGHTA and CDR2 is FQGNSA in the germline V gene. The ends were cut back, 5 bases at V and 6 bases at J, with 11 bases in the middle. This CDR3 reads CASSQAVGEQYF. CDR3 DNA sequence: TGTGCCAGCAGCCAAGCTGTCGGCGAGCAGTACTTC.

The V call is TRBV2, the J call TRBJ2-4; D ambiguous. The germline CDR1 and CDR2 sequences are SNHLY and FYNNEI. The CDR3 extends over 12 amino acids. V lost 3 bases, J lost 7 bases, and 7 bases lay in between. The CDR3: CASSDGGNIQYF. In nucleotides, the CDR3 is TGTGCCAGCAGTGATGGTGGGAACATTCAGTACTTC.

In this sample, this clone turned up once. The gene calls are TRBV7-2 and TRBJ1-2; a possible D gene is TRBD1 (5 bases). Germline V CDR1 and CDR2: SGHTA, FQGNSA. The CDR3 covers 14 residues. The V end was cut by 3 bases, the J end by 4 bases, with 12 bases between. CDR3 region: CASSLAREGYGYTF. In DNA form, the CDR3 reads TGTGCCAGCAGCTTGGCCAGGGAGGGCTATGGCTACACCTTC.

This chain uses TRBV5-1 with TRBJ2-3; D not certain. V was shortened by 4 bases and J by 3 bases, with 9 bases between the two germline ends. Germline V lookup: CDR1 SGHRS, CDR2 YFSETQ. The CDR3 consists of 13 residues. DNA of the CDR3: TGCGCCAGCAGCCAACATCAAACAGATACGCAGTATTTT. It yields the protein CASSQHQTDTQYF.

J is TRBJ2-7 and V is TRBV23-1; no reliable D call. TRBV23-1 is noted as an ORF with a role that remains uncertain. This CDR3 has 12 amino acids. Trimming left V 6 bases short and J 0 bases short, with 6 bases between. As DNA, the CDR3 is TGCGCCAGCAGAGCTTCCTCCTACGAGCAGTACTTC. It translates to CASRASSYEQYF.

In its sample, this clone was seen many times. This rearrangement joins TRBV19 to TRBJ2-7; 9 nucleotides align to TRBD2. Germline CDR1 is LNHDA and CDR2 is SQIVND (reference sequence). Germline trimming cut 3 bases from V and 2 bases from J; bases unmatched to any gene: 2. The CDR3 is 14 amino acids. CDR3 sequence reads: CASSISGSAYEQYF. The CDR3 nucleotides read TGTGCCAGTAGTATTAGCGGGAGTGCCTACGAGCAGTACTTC. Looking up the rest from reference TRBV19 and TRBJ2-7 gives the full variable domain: DGGITQSPKYLFRKEGQNVTLSCEQNLNHDAMYWYRQDPGQGLRLIYYSQIVNDFQKGDIAEGYSVSREKKESFPLTVTSAQKNPTAFYLCASSISGSAYEQYFGPGTRLTVT.

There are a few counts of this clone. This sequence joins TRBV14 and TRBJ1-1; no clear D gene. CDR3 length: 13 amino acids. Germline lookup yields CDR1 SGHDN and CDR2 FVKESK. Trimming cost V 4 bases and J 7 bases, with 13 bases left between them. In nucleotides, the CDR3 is TGTGCCAGCAGCCTGATTGGCAGGAATGAAGCTTTCTTT. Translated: CASSLIGRNEAFF.

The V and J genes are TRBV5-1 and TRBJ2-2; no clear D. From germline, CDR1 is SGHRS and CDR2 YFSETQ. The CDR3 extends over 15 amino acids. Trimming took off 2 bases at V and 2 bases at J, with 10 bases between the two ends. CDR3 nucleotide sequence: TGCGCCAGCAGCTTTGGCGGAGTAAACACCGGGGAGCTGTTTTTT. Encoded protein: CASSFGGVNTGELFF.

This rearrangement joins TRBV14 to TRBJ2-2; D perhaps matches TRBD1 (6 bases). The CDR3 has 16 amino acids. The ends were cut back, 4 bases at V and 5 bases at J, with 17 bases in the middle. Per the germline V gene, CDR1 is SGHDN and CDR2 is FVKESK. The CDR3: CASSPFNRVSTGELFF. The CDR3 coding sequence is TGTGCCAGCAGCCCATTCAACAGGGTTTCGACCGGGGAGCTGTTTTTT.

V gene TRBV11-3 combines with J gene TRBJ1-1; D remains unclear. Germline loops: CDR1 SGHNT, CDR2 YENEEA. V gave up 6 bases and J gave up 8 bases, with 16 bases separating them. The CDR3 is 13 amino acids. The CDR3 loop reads CASSIDRRSEAFF. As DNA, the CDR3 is TGTGCCAGCAGTATCGACCGAAGATCGGAAGCTTTCTTT.

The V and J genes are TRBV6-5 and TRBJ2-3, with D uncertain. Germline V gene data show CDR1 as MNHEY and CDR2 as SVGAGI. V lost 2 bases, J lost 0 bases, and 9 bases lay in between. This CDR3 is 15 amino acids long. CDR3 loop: CASSYGQFSTDTQYF. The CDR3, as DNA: TGTGCCAGCAGTTACGGCCAGTTTAGCACAGATACGCAGTATTTT.

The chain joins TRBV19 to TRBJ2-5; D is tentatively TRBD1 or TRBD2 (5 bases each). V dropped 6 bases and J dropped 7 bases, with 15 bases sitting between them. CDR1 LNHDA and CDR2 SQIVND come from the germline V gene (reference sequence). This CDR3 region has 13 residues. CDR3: CASSITGTGTQYF. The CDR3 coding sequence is TGTGCCAGTAGCATCACCGGGACGGGGACCCAGTACTTC.